This T cell receptor (beta chain) was identified during a study of OX40 agonist ivuxolimab in advanced cancers. As for the study in general: Ivuxolimab was delivered to patients intravenously every 2 weeks at doses spanning 0.01 to 10 mg/kg. Overall study findings and caveats: Clonal expansion from baseline to week 6 occurred in both CD4+ and CD8+ T cells. The mean number of expanded clones was higher in CD8+ T cells than in CD4+.

Cycle 7 day 1, cycle 4 day 1, and baseline were the timepoints at which blood was sampled. This clone appeared a single time. The antigen is not known. This CDR3 has 16 residues. Germline CDR1 reads SGHNT; CDR2 reads YYREEE (reference sequence). Trimming took 1 base from V and 2 from J; bases not matched to a gene: 5. This table comes from immunoSEQ multiplex PCR, and its TCRdb copy is limited to in-frame clones, with some not included. The sample consists of tens of thousands of clones, 87% of them appearing once. This chain connects TRBV5-4 to TRBJ2-3, with 9 nucleotides matching TRBD2. This TCR was sampled from an adult with an advanced solid tumor such as melanoma, head and neck, liver or kidney cancer. The specimen was CD4+ or CD8+ T cells sorted from blood, collected in a trial of the OX40 agonist ivuxolimab. The CDR3 loop is CASSLRLAGNTDTQYF. CDR3 nucleotides: TGTGCCAGCAGCTTGAGGCTAGCGGGAAACACAGATACGCAGTATTTT.